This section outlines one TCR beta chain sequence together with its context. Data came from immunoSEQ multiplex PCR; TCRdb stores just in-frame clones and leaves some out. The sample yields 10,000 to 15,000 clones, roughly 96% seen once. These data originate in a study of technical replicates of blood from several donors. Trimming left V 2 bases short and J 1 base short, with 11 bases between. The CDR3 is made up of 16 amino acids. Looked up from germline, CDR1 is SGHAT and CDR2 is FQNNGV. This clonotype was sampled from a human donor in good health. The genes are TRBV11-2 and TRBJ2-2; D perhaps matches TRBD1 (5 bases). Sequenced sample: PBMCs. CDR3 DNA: TGTGCCAGCAGCTTAAGCCGAGGACAGAACACCGGGGAGCTGTTTTTT. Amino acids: CASSLSRGQNTGELFF.